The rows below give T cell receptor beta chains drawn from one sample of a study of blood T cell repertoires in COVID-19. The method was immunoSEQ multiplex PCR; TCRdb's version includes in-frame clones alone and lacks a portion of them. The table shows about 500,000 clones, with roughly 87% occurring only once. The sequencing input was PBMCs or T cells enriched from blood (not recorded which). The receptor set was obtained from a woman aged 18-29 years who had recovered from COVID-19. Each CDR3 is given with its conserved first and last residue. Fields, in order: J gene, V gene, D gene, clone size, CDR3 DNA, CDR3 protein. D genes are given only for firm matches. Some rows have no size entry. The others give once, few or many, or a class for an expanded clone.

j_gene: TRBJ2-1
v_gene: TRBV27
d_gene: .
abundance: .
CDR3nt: TGTGCCAGCAGTTTTTGGTACGGGAGAAATCCTTTTTATAATGAGCAGTTCTTC
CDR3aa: CASSFWYGRNPFYNEQFF

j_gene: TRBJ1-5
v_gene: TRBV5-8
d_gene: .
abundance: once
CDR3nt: TGTGCCAGCAGCTTGGGGACATTTAGCAATCAGCCCCAGCATTTT
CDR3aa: CASSLGTFSNQPQHF

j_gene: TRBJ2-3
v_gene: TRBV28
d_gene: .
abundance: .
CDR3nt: TGTGCCAGCAGTTTAATTTCCCAGGGTCAAGATACGCAGTATTTT
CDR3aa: CASSLISQGQDTQYF

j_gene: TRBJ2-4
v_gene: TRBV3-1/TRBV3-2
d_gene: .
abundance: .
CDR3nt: TGTGCCAGCAGCCAAGATAAACCGGCGGAACTAGCCAAAAACATTCAGTACTTC
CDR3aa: CASSQDKPAELAKNIQYF

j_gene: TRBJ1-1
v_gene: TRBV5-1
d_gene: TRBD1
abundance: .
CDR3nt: TGCGCCAGCAGCTCGACAGGGGCCGGGGGCACTGAAGCTTTCTTT
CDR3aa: CASSSTGAGGTEAFF

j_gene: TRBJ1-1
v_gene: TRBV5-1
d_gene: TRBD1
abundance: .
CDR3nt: TGCGCCAGCAGCCAAGACAGGGGGGGTACTGAAGCTTTCTTT
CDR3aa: CASSQDRGGTEAFF

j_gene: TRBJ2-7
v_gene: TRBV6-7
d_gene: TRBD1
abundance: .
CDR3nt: TGTGCCAGCAGTTCGGTCGGGACAGGGCGCCTGTACGAGCAGTACTTC
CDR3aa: CASSSVGTGRLYEQYF

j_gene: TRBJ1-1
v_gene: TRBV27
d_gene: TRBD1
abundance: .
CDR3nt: TGTGCCAGCAGTAGAACAGGGGTTGTCACTGAAGCTTTCTTT
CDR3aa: CASSRTGVVTEAFF

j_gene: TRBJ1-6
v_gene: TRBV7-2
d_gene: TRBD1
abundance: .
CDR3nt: TGTGCCAGCAGCTGGGGGACAGAGTACGGTTCACCCCTCCACTTT
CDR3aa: CASSWGTEYGSPLHF

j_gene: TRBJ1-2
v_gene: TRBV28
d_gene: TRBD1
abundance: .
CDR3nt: TGTGCCAGTCAGGGGGCGAACTATGGCTACACCTTC
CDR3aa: CASQGANYGYTF

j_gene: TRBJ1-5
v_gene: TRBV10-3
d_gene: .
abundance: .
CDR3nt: TGTGCCATCAGTGGGGACTTAAGTCAGCCCCAGCATTTT
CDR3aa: CAISGDLSQPQHF

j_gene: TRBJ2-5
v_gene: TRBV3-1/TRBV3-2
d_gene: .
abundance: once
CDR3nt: TGTGCCAGCAGCGAAAGCCGAGGGACCCAGTACTTC
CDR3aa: CASSESRGTQYF

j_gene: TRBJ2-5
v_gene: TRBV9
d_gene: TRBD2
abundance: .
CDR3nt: TGTGCCAGCAGCGTAGCGACTAGCGGCAAAGAGACCCAGTACTTC
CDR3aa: CASSVATSGKETQYF

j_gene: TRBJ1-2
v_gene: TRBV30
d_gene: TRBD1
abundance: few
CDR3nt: TGTGCCTGGAAGAAGCTGGACAGGGTGGCCGGCTACACCTTC
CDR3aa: CAWKKLDRVAGYTF

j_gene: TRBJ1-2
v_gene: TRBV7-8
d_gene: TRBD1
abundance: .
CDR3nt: TGTGCCAGCACGCTTAGTGGGACAGGGGACGGCTACACCTTC
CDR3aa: CASTLSGTGDGYTF

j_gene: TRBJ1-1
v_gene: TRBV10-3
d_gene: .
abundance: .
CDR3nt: TGTGCCATCCGAAAAACAGACCCCCCGGGGGCTGAAGCTTTCTTT
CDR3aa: CAIRKTDPPGAEAFF